These 19 T cell receptor beta chains came from one sample sequenced in a study of T cell responses to AZD1222 COVID-19 vaccine. Assay: immunoSEQ multiplex PCR; the TCRdb copy retains only in-frame clones and omits some. The data hold about 110,000 clones, with roughly 89% observed a single time. The starting material was peripheral blood, obtained on day 0 of MenACWY control vaccination. The receptors were gathered from an adult in good health.

This chain uses TRBV5-1 with TRBJ2-1; D is tentatively TRBD1 or TRBD2 (5 bases each). V lost 1 base and J 12 bases, leaving 17 bases between the germline ends. Germline CDR1 reads SGHRS; CDR2 reads YFSETQ. The CDR3 extends over 14 amino acids. CDR3 amino acids: CASSLSGTRDGQFF. The CDR3, as DNA: TGCGCCAGCAGCTTGTCGGGGACCCGGGACGGGCAGTTCTTC. Full variable domain (missing parts from reference TRBV5-1 and TRBJ2-1): KAGVTQTPRYLIKTRGQQVTLSCSPISGHRSVSWYQQTPGQGLQFLFEYFSETQRNKGNFPGRFSGRQFSNSRSEMNVSTLELGDSALYLCASSLSGTRDGQFFGPGTRLTVL.

This chain joins TRBV28 and TRBJ1-1, with 7 positions matching TRBD1. V trimming: 5 bases; J trimming: 5 bases; junction bases outside the gene matches: 11. Germline CDR1 is MDHEN and CDR2 is SYDVKM. The CDR3 contains 15 residues. CDR3 DNA: TGTGCCAGCAGTCCTCTTACAGGGGAAAGGACTGAAGCTTTCTTT. Protein product: CASSPLTGERTEAFF.

The rearrangement links TRBV13 to TRBJ1-1; D remains unclear. In germline, CDR1 is PRHDT, CDR2 FYEKMQ (reference sequence). Trimming shortened V by 8 bases and J by 4 bases, and 14 bases separated the two germline ends. The CDR3 has 13 amino acids. The CDR3, as DNA: TGTGCCAGCGGAAGACGGACGACCACTGAAGCTTTCTTT. It encodes CASGRRTTTEAFF.

This chain connects TRBV6-6 to TRBJ2-7, with 7 bases matching TRBD1. V was pared by 6 bases and J by 7 bases, with 18 bases of the junction left unmatched. In germline, CDR1 is MNHNY, CDR2 SVGAGI (reference sequence). The CDR3 is 16 amino acids. CDR3 nucleotides: TGTGCCAGCAGGTTTAATGCCGGGACAGCCTCTCGGGAGCAGTACTTC. It specifies CASRFNAGTASREQYF.

The V gene is TRBV5-1, the J gene TRBJ1-1, with a possible D match to TRBD1 (5 bases). The CDR3 runs to 13 residues. V was cut by 4 bases and J by 3 bases, with 10 bases left in between. In germline, CDR1 is SGHRS, CDR2 YFSETQ. The CDR3 DNA reads as TGCGCCAGCAGCGCCGGGGGGGACACTGAAGCTTTCTTT. Its translation is CASSAGGDTEAFF.

This chain links TRBV19 with TRBJ1-2; a possible D gene is TRBD1 (5 bases). This CDR3 has 15 amino acids. V was cut by 6 bases and J by 1 base, with 15 bases left in between. Germline V gene lookup returns CDR1 LNHDA and CDR2 SQIVND (reference sequence). The CDR3 DNA reads TGTGCCAGTAGGCGTCATCGGGGCAGTAACTATGGCTACACCTTC. Protein: CASRRHRGSNYGYTF.

Only one count was recorded for this clone. The gene calls are TRBV5-1 and TRBJ2-3; no reliable D call. Per the germline V gene, CDR1 is SGHRS and CDR2 is YFSETQ. The germline V and J ends were trimmed by 4 bases and 6 bases, with 15 bases remaining between them. The CDR3 runs to 14 residues. The CDR3 DNA sequence: TGCGCCAGCAGCCCGGAGCCAGGAACTGATACGCAGTATTTT. Its protein is CASSPEPGTDTQYF.

The chain couples TRBV30 to TRBJ1-5, with D perhaps TRBD1 (6 bases). V lost 2 bases and J 1 base, leaving 9 bases between the germline ends. The germline CDR1 and CDR2 sequences are GTSNPN and SVGIG (reference sequence). There are 14 residues in the CDR3. This CDR3 reads CAWSPGVSNQPQHF. DNA for the CDR3: TGTGCCTGGAGTCCAGGGGTCAGCAATCAGCCCCAGCATTTT.

The chain recombines TRBV9 with TRBJ2-3; D may be TRBD2 (6 bases). V was trimmed by 4 bases and J by 2 bases, leaving 17 bases between them. The CDR3 contains 16 residues. Germline loops: CDR1 SGDLS, CDR2 YYNGEE. The CDR3 here is CASSLISSAHTDTQYF. DNA for the CDR3: TGTGCCAGCAGCCTAATTTCTAGCGCGCACACAGATACGCAGTATTTT.

The sample holds one count of this clone. The V and J genes are TRBV15 and TRBJ2-3; 7 bases are shared with TRBD2. The J segment lost 0 bases and the V segment lost 0 bases, leaving 6 bases of the junction unmatched. Germline CDR1 is LNHNV and CDR2 is YYDKDF (reference sequence). The CDR3 covers 17 residues. This CDR3 is CATSRDPPAGSTDTQYF. Written as DNA, the CDR3 is TGTGCCACCAGCAGAGATCCCCCAGCGGGGAGCACAGATACGCAGTATTTT.

The rearrangement links TRBV15 to TRBJ2-1; perhaps TRBD1 as D (5 bases). The CDR3 is made up of 13 amino acids. Germline loops: CDR1 LNHNV, CDR2 YYDKDF (reference sequence). Deletions cut 4 bases from V and 10 bases from J, with 14 bases between. The CDR3, as DNA: TGTGCCACCAGCAAATCCAGGGTCAACGAGCAGTTCTTC. Residues: CATSKSRVNEQFF.

V is TRBV7-3 and J is TRBJ2-5; TRBD1 aligns across 10 bases. V gave up 5 bases and J gave up 4 bases; unmatched junction bases: 4. Looked up from germline, CDR1 is SGHTA and CDR2 is FQGTGA. CDR3 size: 14 residues. This chain's CDR3 is CASSLTGGAETQYF. DNA of the CDR3: TGTGCCAGCAGCCTGACAGGGGGCGCAGAGACCCAGTACTTC.

V usage is TRBV7-2 and J usage is TRBJ1-2; D might be TRBD1 (6 bases). Trimming left V 1 base short and J 7 bases short, with 10 bases between. Germline CDR1 SGHTA, CDR2 FQGNSA. CDR3 length: 13 amino acids. In DNA, the CDR3 is TGTGCCAGCAGCTTAGGAGGGGACATTGGCTACACCTTC. This encodes CASSLGGDIGYTF.

V usage is TRBV7-8 and J usage is TRBJ1-4; 7 bases align to TRBD1. V trimming: 5 bases; J trimming: 8 bases; junction bases outside the gene matches: 8. There are 14 residues in the CDR3. Germline values: CDR1 SGHVS, CDR2 FQNEAQ. The CDR3: CASSLGQGGEKLFF. The DNA for the CDR3 is TGTGCCAGCAGCCTCGGGCAGGGGGGAGAAAAACTGTTTTTT.

Only one count was recorded for this clone. The V and J genes are TRBV5-1 and TRBJ2-5, with D possibly matching TRBD1 (7 bases). Germline CDR1 SGHRS, CDR2 YFSETQ. The length of the CDR3 is 17 residues. The V gene lost 2 bases and the J gene lost 5 bases, with 22 bases spanning the gap. The CDR3 nucleotides read TGCGCCAGCAGCTTTAAGGGGGGACAGATGGGCGGGGAGACCCAGTACTTC. Translated, it gives CASSFKGGQMGGETQYF.

The chain is built from TRBV23-1 and TRBJ2-3, with D tentatively TRBD1 (6 bases). TRBV23-1 counts as an open reading frame of uncertain function. The CDR3 length is 15 residues. V lost 8 bases, J lost 1 base, and 16 bases lay in between. CDR3 amino acids: CASGSRGPRTDTQYF. The CDR3 DNA reads TGCGCCAGCGGGAGCAGGGGCCCGCGCACAGATACGCAGTATTTT.

The V gene is TRBV6-5, the J gene TRBJ1-2; perhaps TRBD1 as D (6 bases). V lost 2 bases, J lost 4 bases, and 11 bases lay in between. The CDR3 contains 14 residues. Looked up from germline, CDR1 is MNHEY and CDR2 is SVGAGI. CDR3 region: CASSYADSSYGYTF. The CDR3 DNA reads as TGTGCCAGCAGTTACGCGGACAGCTCCTATGGCTACACCTTC.

The V call is TRBV5-4, the J call TRBJ2-7; D is perhaps TRBD2 (5 bases). From germline, CDR1 is SGHNT and CDR2 YYREEE (reference sequence). This CDR3 has 13 amino acids. The V end was cut by 3 bases, the J end by 7 bases, with 14 bases between. The CDR3 nucleotides are TGTGCCAGCAGCTACCGGGGTGGTGAAGAGCAGTACTTC. Translation gives CASSYRGGEEQYF.

V is TRBV24-1 and J is TRBJ2-5; D gene uncertain. Deletions cut 3 bases from V and 6 bases from J, with 10 bases between. The CDR3 length is 13 residues. From germline, CDR1 is KGHDR and CDR2 SFDVKD. The CDR3 spells CATSDGYGQTQYF. The CDR3 DNA reads TGTGCCACCAGTGATGGCTACGGTCAGACCCAGTACTTC.